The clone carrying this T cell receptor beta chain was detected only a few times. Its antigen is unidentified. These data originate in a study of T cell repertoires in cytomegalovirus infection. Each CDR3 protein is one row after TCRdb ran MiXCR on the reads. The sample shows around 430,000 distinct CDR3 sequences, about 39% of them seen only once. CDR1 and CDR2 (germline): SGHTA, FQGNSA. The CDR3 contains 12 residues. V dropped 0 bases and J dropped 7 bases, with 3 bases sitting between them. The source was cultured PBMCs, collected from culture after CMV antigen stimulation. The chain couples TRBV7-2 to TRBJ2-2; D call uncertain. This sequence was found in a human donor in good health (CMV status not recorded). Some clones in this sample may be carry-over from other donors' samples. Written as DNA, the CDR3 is TGTGCCAGCAGCTTAGCGGGCGGGGAGCTGTTTTTT. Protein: CASSLAGGELFF.